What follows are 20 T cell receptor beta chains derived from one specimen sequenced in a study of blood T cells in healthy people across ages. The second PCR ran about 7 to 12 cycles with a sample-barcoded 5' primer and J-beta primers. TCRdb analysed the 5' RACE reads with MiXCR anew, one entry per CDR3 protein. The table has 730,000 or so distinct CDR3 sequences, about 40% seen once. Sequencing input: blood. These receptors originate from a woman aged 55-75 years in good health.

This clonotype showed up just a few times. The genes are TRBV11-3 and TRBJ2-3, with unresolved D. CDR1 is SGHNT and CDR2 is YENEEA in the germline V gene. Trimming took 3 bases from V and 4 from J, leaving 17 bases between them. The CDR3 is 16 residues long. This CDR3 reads CASSFGGGRGPDTQYF. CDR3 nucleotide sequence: TGTGCCAGCAGCTTTGGTGGCGGAAGAGGCCCAGATACGCAGTATTTT.

In nucleotides, the CDR3 is TGTGCCAGCAGCTTTCCCGGGACAGCTAACTATGGCTACACCTTC. It codes for CASSFPGTANYGYTF. V usage is TRBV7-2 and J usage is TRBJ1-2, with TRBD1 identical over 7 bases. CDR3 length: 15 residues. V was pared by 3 bases and J by 0 bases, with 4 bases of the junction left unmatched. The V gene's germline CDR1 is SGHTA and CDR2 FQGNSA.

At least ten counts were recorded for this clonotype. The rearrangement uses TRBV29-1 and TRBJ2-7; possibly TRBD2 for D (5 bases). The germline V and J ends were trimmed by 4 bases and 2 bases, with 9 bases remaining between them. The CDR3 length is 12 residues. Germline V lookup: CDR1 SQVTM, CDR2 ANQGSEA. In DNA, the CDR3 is TGCAGCGTTGGAGGAGGAGCCTACGAGCAGTACTTC. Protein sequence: CSVGGGAYEQYF.

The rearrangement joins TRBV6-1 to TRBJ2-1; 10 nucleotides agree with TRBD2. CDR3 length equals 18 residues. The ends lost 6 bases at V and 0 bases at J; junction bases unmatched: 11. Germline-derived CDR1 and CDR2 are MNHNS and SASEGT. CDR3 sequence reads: CASRSRGLAGASYNEQFF. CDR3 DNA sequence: TGTGCCAGCAGGTCCCGGGGGCTAGCGGGGGCCTCCTACAATGAGCAGTTCTTC.

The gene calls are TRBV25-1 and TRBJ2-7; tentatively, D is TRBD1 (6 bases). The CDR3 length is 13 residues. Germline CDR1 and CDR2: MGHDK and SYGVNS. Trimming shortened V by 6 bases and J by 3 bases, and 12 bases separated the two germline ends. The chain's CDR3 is CASSWGLLYEQYF. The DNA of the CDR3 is TGTGCCAGCAGCTGGGGGCTCCTCTACGAGCAGTACTTC.

CDR3 sequence reads: CSARGGVYETQYF. CDR3 sequence (DNA): TGCAGTGCTAGAGGAGGGGTCTACGAGACCCAGTACTTC. The chain employs TRBV20-1 and TRBJ2-5, with D perhaps being TRBD1 or TRBD2 (5 bases each). In germline, CDR1 is DFQATT, CDR2 SNEGSKA (reference sequence). Trimming removed 1 base from V and 5 bases from J, with 11 bases in between. The CDR3 runs 13 residues.

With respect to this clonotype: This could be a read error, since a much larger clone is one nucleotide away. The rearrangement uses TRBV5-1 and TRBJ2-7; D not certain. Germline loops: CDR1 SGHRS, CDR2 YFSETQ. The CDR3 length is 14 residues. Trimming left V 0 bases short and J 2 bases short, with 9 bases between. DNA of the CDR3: TGCGCCAGCAGCTTGGAGATGGGGACCTACGAGCAGTACTTC. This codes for CASSLEMGTYEQYF. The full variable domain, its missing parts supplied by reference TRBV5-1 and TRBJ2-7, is KAGVTQTPRYLIKTRGQQVTLSCSPISGHRSVSWYQQTPGQGLQFLFEYFSETQRNKGNFPGRFSGRQFSNSRSEMNVSTLELGDSALYLCASSLEMGTYEQYFGPGTRLTVT.

The CDR3 nucleotides read TGTGCCAGCAGTAAGGAAACCTCCTACGAGCAGTACTTC. Its protein is CASSKETSYEQYF. This chain uses TRBV4-2 with TRBJ2-7; D gene ambiguous. Trimming pared 6 bases from V and 0 bases from J, leaving 9 bases between. CDR1 is LGHNA and CDR2 is YNFKEQ in the germline V gene. The CDR3 is 13 amino acids.

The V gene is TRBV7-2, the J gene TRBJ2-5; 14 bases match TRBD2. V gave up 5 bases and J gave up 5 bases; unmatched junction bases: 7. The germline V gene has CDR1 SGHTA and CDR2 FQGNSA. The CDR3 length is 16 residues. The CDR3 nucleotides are TGTGCCAGCAGCCTAGGGACTAGCGGGGGATGGGAGACCCAGTACTTC. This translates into CASSLGTSGGWETQYF.

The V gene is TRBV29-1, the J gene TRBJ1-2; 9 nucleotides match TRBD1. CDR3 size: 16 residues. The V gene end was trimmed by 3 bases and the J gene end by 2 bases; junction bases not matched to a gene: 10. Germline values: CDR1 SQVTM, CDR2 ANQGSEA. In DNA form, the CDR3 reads TGCAGCGTTGACCGGACAGGGGAGGATCTAAACTATGGCTACACCTTC. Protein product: CSVDRTGEDLNYGYTF.

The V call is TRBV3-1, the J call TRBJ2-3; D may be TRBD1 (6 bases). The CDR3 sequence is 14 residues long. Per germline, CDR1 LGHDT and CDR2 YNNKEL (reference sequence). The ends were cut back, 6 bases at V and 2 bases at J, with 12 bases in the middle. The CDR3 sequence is CASSQQGDTDTQYF. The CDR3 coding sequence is TGTGCCAGCAGTCAACAGGGAGACACAGATACGCAGTATTTT.

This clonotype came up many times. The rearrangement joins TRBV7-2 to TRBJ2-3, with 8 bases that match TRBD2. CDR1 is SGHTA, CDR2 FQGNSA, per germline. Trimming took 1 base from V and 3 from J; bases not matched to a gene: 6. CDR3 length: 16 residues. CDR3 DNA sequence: TGTGCCAGCAGCTTAGGTCCTAGCGGGTCTACAGATACGCAGTATTTT. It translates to CASSLGPSGSTDTQYF.

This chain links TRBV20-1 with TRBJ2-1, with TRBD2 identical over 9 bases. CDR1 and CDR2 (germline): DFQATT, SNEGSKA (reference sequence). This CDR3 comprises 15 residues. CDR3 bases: TGCACCATGGGGCGCGGGAGGGGGACCTACAATGAGCAGTTCTTC. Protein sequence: CTMGRGRGTYNEQFF.

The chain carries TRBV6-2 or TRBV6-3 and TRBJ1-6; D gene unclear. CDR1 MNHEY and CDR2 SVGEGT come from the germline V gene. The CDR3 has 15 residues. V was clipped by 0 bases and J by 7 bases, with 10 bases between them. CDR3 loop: CASSYSGLGNSPLHF. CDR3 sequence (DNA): TGTGCCAGCAGTTACTCAGGCCTTGGGAATTCACCCCTCCACTTT.

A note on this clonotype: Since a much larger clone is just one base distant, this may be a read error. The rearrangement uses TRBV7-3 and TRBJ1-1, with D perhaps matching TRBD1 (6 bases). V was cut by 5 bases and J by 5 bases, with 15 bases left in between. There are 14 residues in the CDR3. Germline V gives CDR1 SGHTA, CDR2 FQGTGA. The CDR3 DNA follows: TGTGCCAGCAGCGCCTCGTCAGGGGATACTGAAGCTTTCTTT. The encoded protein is CASSASSGDTEAFF.

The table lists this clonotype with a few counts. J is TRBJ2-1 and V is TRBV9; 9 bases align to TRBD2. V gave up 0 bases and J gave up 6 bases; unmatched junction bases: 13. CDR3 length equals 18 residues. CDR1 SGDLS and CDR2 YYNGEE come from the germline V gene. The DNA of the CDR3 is TGTGCCAGCAGCGTAGCTACAGATTGGCGGGAGGGCCCCAATGAGCAGTTCTTC. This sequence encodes CASSVATDWREGPNEQFF.

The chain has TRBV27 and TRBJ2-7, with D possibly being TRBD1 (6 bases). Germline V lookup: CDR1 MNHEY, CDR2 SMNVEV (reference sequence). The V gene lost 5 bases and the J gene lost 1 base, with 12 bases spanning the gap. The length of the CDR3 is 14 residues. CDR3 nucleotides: TGTGCCAGCAGTCTGGGACACCAATCCTACGAGCAGTACTTC. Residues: CASSLGHQSYEQYF.

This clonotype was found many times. The CDR3 coding sequence is TGTGCCAGCAGAGTAGGAGCGGCTTGGGAGCAAGAGACCCAGTACTTC. This gives the protein CASRVGAAWEQETQYF. The chain employs TRBV28 and TRBJ2-5, with a possible D match to TRBD2 (5 bases). Per the germline V gene, CDR1 is MDHEN and CDR2 is SYDVKM. The CDR3 is 16 residues long. Trimming removed 6 bases from V and 2 bases from J, with 19 bases in between.

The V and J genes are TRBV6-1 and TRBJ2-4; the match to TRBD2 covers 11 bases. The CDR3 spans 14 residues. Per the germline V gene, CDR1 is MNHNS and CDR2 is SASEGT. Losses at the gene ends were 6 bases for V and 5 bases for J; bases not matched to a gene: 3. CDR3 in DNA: TGTGCCAGCAGCATGACTAGCGGGGAAAACATTCAGTACTTC. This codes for CASSMTSGENIQYF.

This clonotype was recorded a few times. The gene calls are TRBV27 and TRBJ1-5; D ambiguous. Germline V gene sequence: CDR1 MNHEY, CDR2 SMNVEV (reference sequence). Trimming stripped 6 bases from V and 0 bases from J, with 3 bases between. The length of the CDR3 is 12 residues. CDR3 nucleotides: TGTGCCAGCAGGACTAGCAATCAGCCCCAGCATTTT. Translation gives CASRTSNQPQHF.